This passage covers 22 T cell receptor beta chains from one sample sequenced in a study of response to subunit inactivated influenza vaccine. TCRdb passed the RT-PCR reads through MiXCR, listing each CDR3 protein once. The sample has about 800,000 distinct CDR3 sequences, approximately 22% seen once; the top ten hold 10%. The sample here was PBMCs from blood, taken approximately 5 days after vaccination. The receptor source for this set is a man aged 50-60 years who received an inactivated influenza vaccine.

The rearrangement joins TRBV4-3 to TRBJ2-2; D may be TRBD2 (5 bases). The V gene's germline CDR1 is LGHNA and CDR2 YSLEER. V was trimmed by 5 bases and J by 4 bases, leaving 23 bases between them. CDR3 length: 18 amino acids. The CDR3, as DNA: TGCGCCAGCAGCGGAGGACCCTTAGGACGGTCGGGCACCGGGGAGCTGTTTTTT. Encoded protein: CASSGGPLGRSGTGELFF.

This CDR3 is CASSTTGGSVSYNEQFF. The CDR3 region has the DNA TGTGCCAGCAGCACGACGGGCGGGAGCGTCTCCTACAATGAGCAGTTCTTC. The rearrangement links TRBV21-1 to TRBJ2-1; the tabulated D call, TRBD2, remains unverified against the DNA. TRBV21-1 is tagged as a pseudogene. CDR3 length: 17 amino acids.

CDR3 in amino acids: CASSPIAALSTDTQYF. The CDR3 bases are TGTGCCAGCAGTCCTATAGCGGCCTTAAGCACAGATACGCAGTATTTT. The chain combines TRBV6-1 with TRBJ2-3; D might be TRBD2 (6 bases). The CDR3 has 16 residues. V was clipped by 5 bases and J by 0 bases, with 15 bases between them. Germline values: CDR1 MNHNS, CDR2 SASEGT.

The DNA for the CDR3 is TGTGCCAGCAGTGTTGTCTGGACCTTGAACACTGAAGCTTTCTTT. Amino acid sequence: CASSVVWTLNTEAFF. J is TRBJ1-1 and V is TRBV6-1; no clear D gene. In germline, CDR1 is MNHNS, CDR2 SASEGT. CDR3 length: 15 amino acids. V was shortened by 4 bases and J by 0 bases, with 12 bases between the two germline ends.

Here the CDR3 reads CASSLGERRTGELFF. The CDR3 bases are TGTGCCAGCAGTTTAGGGGAAAGGCGAACCGGGGAGCTGTTTTTT. The chain is built from TRBV12-3 or TRBV12-4 and TRBJ2-2; D ambiguous. V lost 1 base and J 5 bases, leaving 11 bases between the germline ends. The CDR3 consists of 15 residues.

V usage is TRBV7-8 and J usage is TRBJ1-1, with D possibly TRBD1 on 6 matching bases. From germline, CDR1 is SGHVS and CDR2 FQNEAQ. V was pared by 0 bases and J by 2 bases, with 22 bases between. This CDR3 contains 19 residues. The CDR3 loop reads CASSLARYRDGAHNTEAFF. CDR3 in DNA: TGTGCCAGCAGCTTAGCGCGCTACAGGGATGGGGCACATAACACTGAAGCTTTCTTT.

This clonotype appeared a few times. The rearrangement links TRBV7-9 to TRBJ2-1; 10 bases map to TRBD2. With V trimmed by 7 bases and J by 8 bases, 11 bases remained unmatched. CDR1 and CDR2 (germline): SEHNR, FQNEAQ (reference sequence). The CDR3 totals 15 residues. CDR3 sequence (DNA): TGTGCCAGCACGCAATTCCTAGCGGGAGAAGATGAGCAGTTCTTC. Protein: CASTQFLAGEDEQFF.

CDR3 sequence reads: CASSQVSLAAYEQYF. In DNA, the CDR3 is TGTGCCAGCAGCCAAGTTAGTCTAGCGGCCTACGAGCAGTACTTC. The genes are TRBV4-2 and TRBJ2-7; 7 positions match TRBD2. The CDR3 length is 15 residues. V was pared by 1 base and J by 2 bases, with 5 bases of the junction left unmatched. Germline CDR1 reads LGHNA; CDR2 reads YNFKEQ.

This chain uses TRBV7-2 with TRBJ1-1; D unresolved. The V and J ends lost 5 bases and 4 bases respectively, with 14 bases between them. Per the germline V gene, CDR1 is SGHTA and CDR2 is FQGNSA. This CDR3 spans 14 amino acids. The CDR3 nucleotides read TGTGCCAGCAGCCCACCAAAAGTTGGCACTGAAGCTTTCTTT. It specifies CASSPPKVGTEAFF.

The chain recombines TRBV6-4 with TRBJ1-5, with D maybe TRBD1 (5 bases). Trimming stripped 8 bases from V and 3 bases from J, with 11 bases between. The CDR3 sequence is 13 residues long. Germline V lookup: CDR1 MRHNA, CDR2 SNTAGT. The CDR3 here is CASVRDYNQPQHF. CDR3 sequence (DNA): TGTGCCAGCGTCCGGGACTACAATCAGCCCCAGCATTTT.

This chain joins TRBV6-1 and TRBJ2-3; the D gene is possibly TRBD2 (6 bases). CDR1 and CDR2 from the germline V gene are MNHNS and SASEGT. The CDR3 has 17 amino acids. Trimming shortened V by 6 bases and J by 4 bases, and 23 bases separated the two germline ends. This CDR3 reads CASRPRSGIRRADTQYF. In nucleotides, the CDR3 is TGTGCCAGCAGACCTCGTTCTGGGATCAGGAGGGCAGATACGCAGTATTTT.

This clonotype has more than one count but fewer than ten. This CDR3 is CASSLSTGIYEQYF. The CDR3, as DNA: TGCGCCAGCAGCTTGTCGACAGGGATCTACGAGCAGTACTTC. The genes are TRBV5-1 and TRBJ2-7, with 7 nucleotides matching TRBD1. CDR1 SGHRS and CDR2 YFSETQ come from the germline V gene. The CDR3 totals 14 residues. V was pared by 1 base and J by 3 bases, with 4 bases of the junction left unmatched.

V and J are TRBV20-1 and TRBJ2-7, with a tentative D call TRBD1 (5 bases). There are 13 residues in the CDR3. The germline V gene encodes CDR1 DFQATT and CDR2 SNEGSKA (reference sequence). V was shortened by 6 bases and J by 0 bases, with 12 bases between the two germline ends. The CDR3 coding sequence is TGCAGTGCAGGCCAGGGAACCTCCTACGAGCAGTACTTC. Translating it yields CSAGQGTSYEQYF.

This chain connects TRBV10-3 to TRBJ2-1; D assignment may be TRBD1 or TRBD2 (5 bases each). CDR3 length: 12 residues. V lost 10 bases to trimming and J lost 10 bases, with 17 bases between them. Germline V gene sequence: CDR1 ENHRY, CDR2 SYGVKD. The CDR3 region is CASEGPGREQFF. CDR3 bases: TGTGCCAGTGAGGGACCGGGACGGGAGCAGTTCTTC.

This clonotype was recorded once. J is TRBJ2-1 and V is TRBV27; 11 bases are a match to TRBD2. There are 16 residues in the CDR3. V was pared by 4 bases and J by 7 bases, with 9 bases of the junction left unmatched. Germline lookup yields CDR1 MNHEY and CDR2 SMNVEV (reference sequence). The CDR3 protein is CASSSTASGGRNEQFF. CDR3 bases: TGTGCCAGCAGTTCCACTGCTAGCGGGGGGAGAAATGAGCAGTTCTTC.

The chain uses TRBV20-1 and TRBJ2-5; D is unresolved. The CDR3 loop spans 13 amino acids. Germline V gives CDR1 DFQATT, CDR2 SNEGSKA (reference sequence). Trimming took off 4 bases at V and 2 bases at J, with 11 bases between the two ends. This chain's CDR3 is CSATLYYQETQYF. The CDR3 DNA is TGCAGTGCTACTCTCTACTATCAAGAGACCCAGTACTTC.

The chain carries TRBV5-1 and TRBJ1-1, with TRBD1 matching 8 bases. The CDR3 consists of 13 residues. The germline gives CDR1 SGHRS, CDR2 YFSETQ. The junction had 5 bases not matched to a gene; V was cut back by 3 bases and J by 7 bases. In DNA form, the CDR3 reads TGCGCCAGCAGCTGGACAGGGCCCCTTGAAGCTTTCTTT. Residues: CASSWTGPLEAFF. The entire variable domain, with the rest obtained from reference TRBV5-1 and TRBJ1-1, is as follows: KAGVTQTPRYLIKTRGQQVTLSCSPISGHRSVSWYQQTPGQGLQFLFEYFSETQRNKGNFPGRFSGRQFSNSRSEMNVSTLELGDSALYLCASSWTGPLEAFFGQGTRLTVV.

This clonotype was picked up a small number of times. The chain has TRBV15 and TRBJ2-1; D is undetermined. Germline-derived CDR1 and CDR2 are LNHNV and YYDKDF (reference sequence). The CDR3 sequence is 13 residues long. The V gene lost 4 bases and the J gene lost 2 bases, with 6 bases spanning the gap. CDR3 protein: CATSMAAYNEQFF. For the CDR3, the DNA is TGTGCCACCAGCATGGCTGCCTACAATGAGCAGTTCTTC.

The rearrangement joins TRBV6-5 to TRBJ2-7; D may be TRBD2 (6 bases). Trimming pared 2 bases from V and 0 bases from J, leaving 14 bases between. The CDR3 spans 16 residues. Per the germline V gene, CDR1 is MNHEY and CDR2 is SVGAGI. This CDR3 is CASSYGVSGVSYEQYF. The CDR3 bases are TGTGCCAGCAGTTACGGGGTTAGCGGAGTCTCCTACGAGCAGTACTTC.

The gene calls are TRBV20-1 and TRBJ1-5; D unresolved. The CDR3 is 15 amino acids. Deletions cut 0 bases from V and 3 bases from J, with 12 bases between. Per germline, CDR1 DFQATT and CDR2 SNEGSKA (reference sequence). The CDR3 DNA follows: TGCAGTGCTAGAGATTTTAGACACAACAATCAGCCCCAGCATTTT. This codes for CSARDFRHNNQPQHF.

This chain uses TRBV2 with TRBJ2-3, with 8 bases lining up with TRBD1. This CDR3 comprises 12 residues. J was trimmed by 4 bases and V by 10 bases; bases with no gene match: 4. The V gene's germline CDR1 is SNHLY and CDR2 FYNNEI. CDR3 region: CANQDRADTQYF. For the CDR3, the DNA is TGTGCCAACCAGGACAGGGCAGATACGCAGTATTTT.

V usage is TRBV19 and J usage is TRBJ2-7, with 16 bases identical to TRBD2. V shed 4 bases, J shed 4 bases, and the junction held 4 bases outside the gene matches. CDR3 length: 16 amino acids. CDR1 is LNHDA and CDR2 is SQIVND in the germline V gene (reference sequence). The CDR3 nucleotides are TGTGCCAGTAGTACCGGGACTAGCGGGAGGGCATACGAGCAGTACTTC. Its protein is CASSTGTSGRAYEQYF.